Detailed here is one T cell receptor (beta chain). Measured with immunoSEQ multiplex PCR; TCRdb has only the in-frame clones, and not every one. Of 150,000 to 200,000 clones listed, under 80% are singletons. The sample originates from a study of blood T cell repertoires in COVID-19. Germline V gives CDR1 MNHEY, CDR2 SVGAGI. With 6 bases removed from V and 7 bases from J, the gap between germline ends came to 19 bases. The CDR3 extends over 15 amino acids. Sequenced input: peripheral blood. This sequence was found in a man aged 65 to 85 with acute or convalescent COVID-19. The chain has TRBV6-5 and TRBJ1-5; no clear D. CDR3 sequence (DNA): TGTGCCAGCAGATCCACTGTTCTGGGAGGCCAGCCCCAGCATTTT. This encodes CASRSTVLGGQPQHF.